A selection of T cell receptor beta chains follows, all from one sample in a study of T-cell memory formation after mild COVID-19. TCRdb re-called the 5' RACE reads through MiXCR, storing one row per CDR3 protein. The data contain 350,000 to 500,000 distinct CDR3 sequences, 20% to 25% of them singletons. Sequencing was performed on PBMCs or a T cell subset sorted from them (not recorded which). All receptors come from an adult woman who had mild COVID-19 (a few samples of this study predate the infection). Cell type and time point are not known. CDR3s include the opening cysteine and the closing phenylalanine or tryptophan. Each record gives: CDR3 protein, CDR3 DNA, V gene, clone size, D gene, J gene. The D gene is left open where the match is weak. Rows give clone size only sometimes, using once, few, many, or a class for an expanded clone.

CASSRRDSFNEKLFF	TGTGCCAGCAGTCGCCGGGACAGTTTTAATGAAAAACTGTTTTTT	TRBV7-9	-	TRBD1	TRBJ1-4
CASSSLALGGSNEQFF	TGCGCCAGCAGCTCTTTGGCCCTAGGGGGGAGCAATGAGCAGTTCTTC	TRBV5-1	few	-	TRBJ2-1
CASSFGLAQNEQFF	TGTGCCAGCAGCTTCGGACTAGCGCAGAATGAGCAGTTCTTC	TRBV7-8	few	TRBD2	TRBJ2-1
CASSPAGRGEQFF	TGTGCCAGCAGCCCAGCCGGTCGGGGTGAGCAGTTCTTC	TRBV12-3/TRBV12-4	-	-	TRBJ2-1
CASSSGTSDGYTF	TGTGCCAGCAGCTCTGGGACATCGGATGGCTACACCTTC	TRBV7-3	-	-	TRBJ1-2
CASSLGTGGYTEAFF	TGCGCCAGCAGCTTAGGGACAGGGGGTTACACTGAAGCTTTCTTT	TRBV5-1	-	TRBD1	TRBJ1-1
CATSDSPLDTQYF	TGTGCCACCAGTGATTCACCCTTGGATACGCAGTATTTT	TRBV24-1	-	-	TRBJ2-3
CASSYPSGTGRDEQYF	TGTGCCAGCAGTTATCCCTCCGGGACAGGGCGGGACGAGCAGTACTTC	TRBV6-6	-	TRBD1	TRBJ2-7
CASRDGGPAGANVLTF	TGTGCCAGCAGAGATGGGGGGCCGGCTGGGGCCAACGTCCTGACTTTC	TRBV12-3/TRBV12-4	few	-	TRBJ2-6
CASSMRRRQETQYF	TGTGCCAGCAGCATGAGGAGAAGACAAGAGACCCAGTACTTC	TRBV12-3/TRBV12-4	-	-	TRBJ2-5
CSASGGSFIHEQFF	TGCAGTGCTAGCGGCGGGAGTTTCATCCATGAGCAGTTCTTC	TRBV20-1	-	TRBD2	TRBJ2-1
CASSLAFAGPGETQYF	TGTGCCAGCAGCTTAGCATTTGCGGGACCCGGAGAGACCCAGTACTTC	TRBV11-2	-	-	TRBJ2-5
CASSIGLAGTDTQYF	TGCGCCAGCAGCATAGGACTAGCGGGGACAGATACGCAGTATTTT	TRBV5-1	-	TRBD2	TRBJ2-3
CSVEDEAGGSYNEQFF	TGCAGCGTTGAAGATGAAGCGGGAGGATCCTACAATGAGCAGTTCTTC	TRBV29-1	-	TRBD2	TRBJ2-1
CASSQEAHYYTF	TGTGCCAGCAGCCAAGAAGCCCACTACTACACCTTC	TRBV3-1	few	-	TRBJ1-2
CATSRVPGKEAFF	TGTGCCACCAGCAGAGTCCCGGGGAAGGAAGCTTTCTTT	TRBV15	-	-	TRBJ1-1
CASSPLQGLNTEAFF	TGCGCCAGCAGCCCTCTACAGGGACTGAACACTGAAGCTTTCTTT	TRBV4-1	-	-	TRBJ1-1
CSARKSQPGYEQYF	TGCAGTGCTAGAAAGTCCCAGCCTGGCTACGAGCAGTACTTC	TRBV20-1	-	-	TRBJ2-7
CASSFPPGHLGNEQFF	TGTGCCAGCAGTTTCCCCCCCGGACACCTTGGGAATGAGCAGTTCTTC	TRBV12-3/TRBV12-4	few	-	TRBJ2-1
CASSLEGLVRYNEQFF	TGTGCCAGCAGCTTAGAGGGACTAGTCCGCTACAATGAGCAGTTCTTC	TRBV7-6	-	TRBD2	TRBJ2-1
CASSLITTGNTEAFF	TGTGCTAGCAGCTTAATCACCACGGGGAACACTGAAGCTTTCTTT	TRBV7-7	-	-	TRBJ1-1
CASSYTGTAYEQYF	TGCGCCAGCAGCTATACCGGGACCGCGTACGAGCAGTACTTC	TRBV5-1	few	-	TRBJ2-7
CASSRQTDTQYF	TGTGCCAGCAGTCGGCAGACAGATACGCAGTATTTT	TRBV5-4	-	-	TRBJ2-3
CASSSHGAPQYF	TGTGCCAGCAGCTCCCACGGGGCGCCCCAGTACTTC	TRBV5-6	few	-	TRBJ2-5
CASSQVGSTYTQYF	TGCGCCAGCAGCCAAGTGGGATCGACCTATACGCAGTATTTT	TRBV4-3	-	-	TRBJ2-3
CASTYYGGAGDTQYF	TGTGCCAGCACCTACTATGGGGGGGCTGGAGATACGCAGTATTTT	TRBV12-3/TRBV12-4	-	-	TRBJ2-3
CASSWTGRGDTIYF	TGTGCCAGCAGTTGGACAGGGAGGGGCGACACCATATATTTT	TRBV12-3/TRBV12-4	-	TRBD1	TRBJ1-3
CASSQDPGTGRYGYTF	TGCGCCAGCAGCCAAGACCCGGGGACAGGGAGGTATGGCTACACCTTC	TRBV4-1	-	TRBD1	TRBJ1-2
CASASGGSEKLFF	TGTGCCAGCGCCTCGGGAGGCAGTGAAAAACTGTTTTTT	TRBV27	once	-	TRBJ1-4